Reported below is one T cell receptor (beta chain). What it recognizes is unknown. One junction end disagrees with the germline gene, perhaps due to a read error. This record belongs to a study of read filtering for tumor transcriptome and immune sequencing. In the study overall: Mean patient age was about 66 years, range roughly 45 to 85; 17 male, over twelve female. General observations from the study: Even smaller IR-seq throughput identified most shared clonotypes.

CDR3 length equals 17 residues. Germline values: CDR1 MNHNS, CDR2 SASEGT. From roughly 400 ng of RNA, a library with molecular barcoded alpha/delta and beta/gamma adaptors was made. In TCRdb, the reads were re-called with MiXCR into one record per CDR3 protein. The data show 100,000 to 150,000 distinct CDR3 sequences, with roughly 13% seen just once and more than 6.5% held by the top ten. The chain is built from TRBV6-1 and TRBJ1-1; D perhaps matches TRBD1 (6 bases). This clonotype originated in a donor over 35 with multiple myeloma. Sequencing was performed on a population of CD138-negative cells sorted from bone marrow. CDR3 nucleotide sequence: TGTGCCGGCAGTGAAGTTTGGGGCAGGGGAATGAACACTGAAGCTTTCTTT. Encoded protein: CAGSEVWGRGMNTEAFF.